Described below is a single T cell receptor (beta chain) sequence and its context. The sample originates from a study of blood T cell repertoires in COVID-19. In the study overall: Both acute and convalescent COVID-19 samples were obtained from the United States, Italy and Spain. Sources were T cells, B-cell-depleted T cells, or PBMCs; the material itself was cDNA or gDNA.

Germline-derived CDR1 and CDR2 are SGHRS and YFSETQ. V lost 0 bases, J lost 4 bases, and 4 bases stayed unmatched. CDR3 length: 15 residues. Original data processing: Cell counts per sample came from amplifying reference gene primers. Clones were sequenced by immunoSEQ multiplex PCR, and TCRdb holds only the in-frame ones, with some missing. V, J and clone size are taken as reported in that table, and D and trimming were inferred from the DNA itself. The table shows more than 65,000 clones, with 79% occurring only once. The TCR comes from a human donor in a cohort sampled during active COVID-19. The sequenced sample was peripheral blood. V usage is TRBV5-1 and J usage is TRBJ2-3, with 8 bases that match TRBD2. CDR3 sequence: CASSLAGGLADTQYF. The CDR3 DNA follows: TGCGCCAGCAGCTTGGCGGGGGGGCTGGCAGATACGCAGTATTTT.